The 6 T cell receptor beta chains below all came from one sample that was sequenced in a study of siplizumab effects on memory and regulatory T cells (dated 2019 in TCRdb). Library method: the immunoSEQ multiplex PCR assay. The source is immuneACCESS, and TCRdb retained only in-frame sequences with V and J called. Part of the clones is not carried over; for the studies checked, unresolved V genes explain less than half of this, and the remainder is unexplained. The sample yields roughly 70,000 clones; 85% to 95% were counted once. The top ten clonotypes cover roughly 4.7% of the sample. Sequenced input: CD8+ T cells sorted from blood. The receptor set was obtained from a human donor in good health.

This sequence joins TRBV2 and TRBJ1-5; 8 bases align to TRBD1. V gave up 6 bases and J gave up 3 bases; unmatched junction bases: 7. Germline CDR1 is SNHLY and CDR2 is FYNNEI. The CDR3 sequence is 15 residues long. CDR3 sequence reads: CASSSTGGVNQPQHF. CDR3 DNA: TGTGCCAGCAGCTCTACAGGGGGTGTCAATCAGCCCCAGCATTTT.

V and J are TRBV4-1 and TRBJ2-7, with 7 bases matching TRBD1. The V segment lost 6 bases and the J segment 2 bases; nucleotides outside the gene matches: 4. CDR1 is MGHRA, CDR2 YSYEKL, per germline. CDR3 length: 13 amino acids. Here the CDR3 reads CASSTDRTYEQYF. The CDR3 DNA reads TGCGCCAGCAGTACGGACAGGACCTACGAGCAGTACTTC.

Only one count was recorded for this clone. The CDR3 nucleotides are TGTGCCAGCAGGACCCTGACAGGTCCTCAGGAGCAGTACTTC. Its protein product is CASRTLTGPQEQYF. This chain uses TRBV28 with TRBJ2-7; a possible D gene is TRBD1 (6 bases). Germline lookup yields CDR1 MDHEN and CDR2 SYDVKM. V was trimmed by 6 bases and J by 7 bases, leaving 19 bases between them. The CDR3 has 14 amino acids.

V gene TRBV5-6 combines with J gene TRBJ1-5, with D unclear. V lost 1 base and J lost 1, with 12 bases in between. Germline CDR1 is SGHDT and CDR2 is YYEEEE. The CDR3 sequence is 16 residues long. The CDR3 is CASSLRVSGSNQPQHF. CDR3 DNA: TGTGCCAGCAGCTTGAGGGTCTCGGGCAGCAATCAGCCCCAGCATTTT.

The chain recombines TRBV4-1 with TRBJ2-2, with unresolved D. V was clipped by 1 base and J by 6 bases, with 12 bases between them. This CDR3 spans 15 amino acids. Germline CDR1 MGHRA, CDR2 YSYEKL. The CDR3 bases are TGCGCCAGCAGCCAAGTAGCCCATGACTCCGGGGAGCTGTTTTTT. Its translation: CASSQVAHDSGELFF.

CDR3 in amino acids: CASQSLLTGETQYF. Written as DNA, the CDR3 is TGTGCCAGCCAATCACTCCTCACTGGGGAGACCCAGTACTTC. The J gene is TRBJ2-5, the V gene TRBV7-2, with D hard to call. V lost 8 bases and J lost 5, with 18 bases in between. Looked up from germline, CDR1 is SGHTA and CDR2 is FQGNSA. This CDR3 spans 14 amino acids.